A single sample is the source of the 11 T cell receptor beta chains below, sequenced in a study of cytomegalovirus exposure and HLA in healthy donors. The PCR made use of 60 Vbeta and 13 Jbeta primers. Only in-frame clones appear in the TCRdb table, and some are missing; sequencing was by immunoSEQ multiplex PCR. The sample contains around 150,000 clones, over 70% of which appear only once. Sample: PBMCs. The receptor source for this set is a man aged 40-49 years in good health and CMV-seronegative.

With respect to this clone: Other DNA sequences of this sample code for an identical CDR3. The rearrangement uses TRBV7-9 and TRBJ2-7; D remains unclear. Trimming stripped 1 base from V and 6 bases from J, with 7 bases between. The CDR3 sequence is 12 residues long. CDR1 and CDR2 from the germline V gene are SEHNR and FQNEAQ (reference sequence). The CDR3 here is CASSLDPSEQYF. For the CDR3, the DNA is TGTGCCAGCAGCTTAGATCCATCCGAGCAGTACTTC.

The chain couples TRBV18 to TRBJ1-2; 7 bases match TRBD1. The CDR3 spans 14 residues. J was trimmed by 4 bases and V by 5 bases; bases with no gene match: 7. The V gene's germline CDR1 is KGHSH and CDR2 LQKENI. As DNA, the CDR3 is TGTGCCAGCTCAACCGGACAGGTCGCCTATGGCTACACCTTC. This gives the protein CASSTGQVAYGYTF.

The gene calls are TRBV18 and TRBJ1-3, with D unresolved. V was clipped by 2 bases and J by 0 bases, with 17 bases between them. Germline V gives CDR1 KGHSH, CDR2 LQKENI. This CDR3 is 18 amino acids long. CDR3 in DNA: TGTGCCAGCTCACCATCAGGTCGAGTGGGCTACTCTGGAAACACCATATATTTT. Encoded protein: CASSPSGRVGYSGNTIYF. Combining the CDR3 with reference TRBV18 and TRBJ1-3 gives the whole variable domain NAGVMQNPRHLVRRRGQEARLRCSPMKGHSHVYWYRQLPEEGLKFMVYLQKENIIDESGMPKERFSAEFPKEGPSILRIQQVVRGDSAAYFCASSPSGRVGYSGNTIYFGEGSWLTVV.

The V call is TRBV7-2, the J call TRBJ2-7, with 8 nucleotides matching TRBD1. The CDR3 runs to 15 residues. V shed 1 base and J 3 bases; nucleotides not matched to a gene: 5. Germline CDR1 SGHTA, CDR2 FQGNSA. The CDR3 is CASSLGTGKVYEQYF. The CDR3 nucleotides read TGTGCCAGCAGCTTAGGGACAGGGAAGGTCTACGAGCAGTACTTC.

This clone was detected only a few times. The rearrangement links TRBV6-1 to TRBJ1-2; D is perhaps TRBD1 (5 bases). The CDR3 is 13 amino acids. CDR1 MNHNS and CDR2 SASEGT come from the germline V gene. V dropped 0 bases and J dropped 8 bases, with 10 bases sitting between them. The CDR3: CASSEAQGFGYTF. The DNA for the CDR3 is TGTGCCAGCAGTGAAGCTCAGGGATTCGGCTACACCTTC.

J is TRBJ1-1 and V is TRBV11-3; D is uncertain. The V gene's germline CDR1 is SGHNT and CDR2 YENEEA. The CDR3 totals 14 residues. Trimming pared 4 bases from V and 7 bases from J, leaving 16 bases between. This CDR3 is CASSSDVRRGEAFF. The CDR3 bases are TGTGCCAGCAGCTCAGATGTACGGCGGGGTGAAGCTTTCTTT.

This clone was counted once. The chain employs TRBV27 and TRBJ2-7, with D tentatively TRBD1 (6 bases). The CDR3 contains 14 residues. V lost 0 bases and J 7 bases, leaving 13 bases between the germline ends. In germline, CDR1 is MNHEY, CDR2 SMNVEV (reference sequence). The CDR3 DNA follows: TGTGCCAGCAGTTTATCCTGGGGGCCGTGGGAGCAGTACTTC. This encodes CASSLSWGPWEQYF.

V usage is TRBV7-3 and J usage is TRBJ1-5; D not certain. V was clipped by 0 bases and J by 7 bases, with 7 bases between them. The germline V gene encodes CDR1 SGHTA and CDR2 FQGTGA. The CDR3 totals 13 residues. This CDR3 reads CASSLTFGQPQHF. The DNA for the CDR3 is TGTGCCAGCAGCTTAACGTTCGGGCAGCCCCAGCATTTT.

The rearrangement joins TRBV7-3 to TRBJ2-6; the D gene is possibly TRBD1 (5 bases). V shed 0 bases and J shed 0 bases, with 12 bases lying between them. Germline values: CDR1 SGHTA, CDR2 FQGTGA. This CDR3 has 18 amino acids. The CDR3: CASSLTARDSSGANVLTF. The CDR3 DNA follows: TGTGCCAGCAGCTTAACGGCCAGAGACAGCTCTGGGGCCAACGTCCTGACTTTC.

The chain uses TRBV27 and TRBJ2-6; TRBD1 is a possible D gene (6 bases). Germline loops: CDR1 MNHEY, CDR2 SMNVEV (reference sequence). This CDR3 spans 17 amino acids. V lost 3 bases, J lost 0 bases, and 12 bases lay in between. CDR3: CASSLTGPISGANVLTF. The CDR3 DNA sequence: TGTGCCAGCAGTTTGACAGGACCCATCTCTGGGGCCAACGTCCTGACTTTC.

The rearrangement links TRBV7-2 to TRBJ1-1; D gene uncertain. The CDR3 runs to 15 residues. Per germline, CDR1 SGHTA and CDR2 FQGNSA. With 5 bases removed from V and 0 bases from J, the gap between germline ends came to 13 bases. In DNA, the CDR3 is TGTGCCAGCAGCACCGCCCCGGTCATGAACACTGAAGCTTTCTTT. Its translation is CASSTAPVMNTEAFF.